One and the same sample provided the 9 T cell receptor beta chains below, sequenced in a study of shared clonotypes between healthy human individuals. Using immunoSEQ multiplex PCR, the repertoire was profiled, and TCRdb retains in-frame clones only, with some absent. Of roughly 330,000 clones listed, approximately 74% are singletons. The sample comprised memory CD4+ T cells sorted from blood. The subset denotes: CD45RA-negative fraction. These receptor sequences come from a man aged 25-45 years in good health.

The CDR3 loop is CASSYAGGVSNEQFF. In DNA, the CDR3 is TGTGCCAGCAGTTACGCCGGGGGGGTTTCGAATGAGCAGTTCTTC. The genes are TRBV6-5 and TRBJ2-1, with 8 bases matching TRBD2. The CDR3 loop spans 15 amino acids. Germline V lookup: CDR1 MNHEY, CDR2 SVGAGI. The trim removed 2 bases at V and 7 bases at J, leaving 7 bases unmatched.

This clone appeared once. The rearrangement links TRBV5-1 to TRBJ2-1; a weak D match, TRBD2 (6 bases). CDR1 and CDR2 from the germline V gene are SGHRS and YFSETQ. The CDR3 sequence is 17 residues long. Trimming stripped 0 bases from V and 0 bases from J, with 13 bases between. The CDR3 here is CASSLDGAGGSYNEQFF. As DNA, the CDR3 is TGCGCCAGCAGCTTGGATGGAGCGGGCGGCTCCTACAATGAGCAGTTCTTC.

The chain combines TRBV7-8 with TRBJ1-5; TRBD1 matches 8 bases. The ends lost 2 bases at V and 5 bases at J; junction bases unmatched: 5. This CDR3 region has 15 residues. Germline V gene sequence: CDR1 SGHVS, CDR2 FQNEAQ. In DNA form, the CDR3 reads TGTGCCAGCAGCTTAACAGCAGGGGGCCATCAGCCCCAGCATTTT. Amino acid sequence: CASSLTAGGHQPQHF.

The CDR3 reads CASTGRQGGTNEKLFF. In nucleotides, the CDR3 is TGTGCCAGCACTGGTCGACAGGGCGGTACTAATGAAAAACTGTTTTTT. J is TRBJ1-4 and V is TRBV2, with 7 bases that match TRBD1. This CDR3 contains 16 residues. Germline loops: CDR1 SNHLY, CDR2 FYNNEI. The trim removed 7 bases at V and 2 bases at J, leaving 10 bases unmatched. The full variable domain, with the rest looked up from reference TRBV2 and TRBJ1-4, is EPEVTQTPSHQVTQMGQEVILRCVPISNHLYFYWYRQILGQKVEFLVSFYNNEISEKSEIFDDQFSVERPDGSNFTLKIRSTKLEDSAMYFCASTGRQGGTNEKLFFGSGTQLSVL.

This chain connects TRBV27 to TRBJ2-1; 13 bases match TRBD2. Germline CDR1 and CDR2: MNHEY and SMNVEV (reference sequence). V gave up 8 bases and J gave up 6 bases; unmatched junction bases: 7. There are 15 residues in the CDR3. CDR3 residues: CASGRLAGGSNEQFF. The CDR3 nucleotides read TGTGCCAGCGGGCGACTAGCGGGAGGCTCCAATGAGCAGTTCTTC.

The rearrangement joins TRBV11-2 to TRBJ1-4, with a tentative D call TRBD1 (5 bases). This CDR3 comprises 13 residues. V lost 3 bases and J 8 bases, leaving 10 bases between the germline ends. The germline CDR1 and CDR2 sequences are SGHAT and FQNNGV. The CDR3, as DNA: TGTGCCAGCAGCTTTGACAGACAGGAAAAACTGTTTTTT. The encoded protein is CASSFDRQEKLFF.

CDR3 coding DNA: TGTGCCAGCAGTAGAACAGGAGTCCACGAGCAGTACTTC. Protein sequence: CASSRTGVHEQYF. The chain carries TRBV27 and TRBJ2-7; perhaps TRBD1 as D (5 bases). The CDR3 has 13 residues. Germline CDR1 MNHEY, CDR2 SMNVEV (reference sequence). Between the trimmed V and J ends, which lost 5 bases and 5 bases, there was a span of 13 bases.

The CDR3 DNA follows: TGTGCCAGCAGCGCCGGGGGGGTAAGGAACAATGAGCAGTTCTTC. Its translation is CASSAGGVRNNEQFF. The genes are TRBV11-3 and TRBJ2-1; TRBD2 matches 8 bases. V was pared by 5 bases and J by 5 bases, with 8 bases of the junction left unmatched. The CDR3 runs 15 residues. Germline assignment: CDR1 SGHNT and CDR2 YENEEA. Looking up the rest from reference TRBV11-3 and TRBJ2-1 gives the full variable domain: EAGVVQSPRYKIIEKKQPVAFWCNPISGHNTLYWYLQNLGQGPELLIRYENEEAVDDSQLPKDRFSAERLKGVDSTLKIQPAELGDSAVYLCASSAGGVRNNEQFFGPGTRLTVL.

The chain recombines TRBV29-1 with TRBJ2-7; tentatively, D is TRBD1 (5 bases). Germline CDR1 SQVTM, CDR2 ANQGSEA. The CDR3 has 14 residues. With 6 bases removed from V and 3 bases from J, the gap between germline ends came to 18 bases. The DNA of the CDR3 is TGCAGCGTCCTCAGGCAGGGCAGAGGCTACGAGCAGTACTTC. Protein sequence: CSVLRQGRGYEQYF.